Listed here are 18 T cell receptor beta chains from one sample, sequenced in a study of cytomegalovirus exposure and HLA in healthy donors. PCR amplification relied on 60 Vbeta primers (plus 13 Jbeta primers). Data came from immunoSEQ multiplex PCR; TCRdb stores just in-frame clones and leaves some out. The data show about 170,000 clones, around three quarters seen once. The sample taken for sequencing was PBMCs. The receptors here all came from a woman in her 30s in good health and CMV-seropositive.

This clone has more than one count but fewer than ten. The same CDR3 is also encoded by other DNA sequences in this sample. The genes are TRBV5-6 and TRBJ2-7; a possible D gene is TRBD1 (5 bases). V was clipped by 5 bases and J by 4 bases, with 10 bases between them. Germline V gives CDR1 SGHDT, CDR2 YYEEEE. The CDR3 sequence is 12 residues long. In nucleotides, the CDR3 is TGTGCCAGCAGTCGCAGGGATTACGAGCAGTACTTC. Encoded protein: CASSRRDYEQYF.

This clone was counted once. This chain links TRBV30 with TRBJ1-2; D remains unclear. CDR3 length equals 13 residues. Germline CDR1 reads GTSNPN; CDR2 reads SVGIG (reference sequence). The V and J ends lost 0 bases and 4 bases respectively, with 9 bases between them. The CDR3 DNA sequence: TGTGCCTGGAGTGTACAGATAATCTATGGCTACACCTTC. It specifies CAWSVQIIYGYTF. Together with reference TRBV30 and TRBJ1-2, the CDR3 gives the full variable domain: SQTIHQWPATLVQPVGSPLSLECTVEGTSNPNLYWYRQAAGRGLQLLFYSVGIGQISSEVPQNLSASRPQDRQFILSSKKLLLSDSGFYLCAWSVQIIYGYTFGSGTRLTVV.

The chain employs TRBV28 and TRBJ1-4; 7 nucleotides agree with TRBD1. The CDR3 runs to 15 residues. Germline assignment: CDR1 MDHEN and CDR2 SYDVKM. With 6 bases clipped from V and 2 bases from J, the junction kept 6 bases outside the gene matches. The CDR3 loop is CASRDREITNEKLFF. The CDR3 DNA reads TGTGCCAGCAGAGACAGGGAAATTACTAATGAAAAACTGTTTTTT.

The chain carries TRBV6-5 and TRBJ2-5, with TRBD2 as a possible D gene (6 bases). The length of the CDR3 is 12 residues. Trimming removed 4 bases at V and 5 bases at J, with 8 bases between. From germline, CDR1 is MNHEY and CDR2 SVGAGI. The DNA for the CDR3 is TGTGCCAGCAGTTGGGACTCTGAGACCCAGTACTTC. This encodes CASSWDSETQYF.

The sample holds one count of this clone. This chain joins TRBV2 and TRBJ1-6, with 7 bases aligning to TRBD1. From germline, CDR1 is SNHLY and CDR2 FYNNEI. The CDR3 consists of 14 residues. With 6 bases clipped from V and 3 bases from J, the junction kept 2 bases outside the gene matches. CDR3 amino acids: CASRGDSYNSPLHF. The CDR3 DNA reads TGTGCCAGCAGGGGGGACAGCTATAATTCACCCCTCCACTTT.

The rearrangement uses TRBV6-1 and TRBJ2-7; no definite D call. This CDR3 spans 12 amino acids. With 8 bases removed from V and 3 bases from J, the gap between germline ends came to 11 bases. CDR1 is MNHNS and CDR2 is SASEGT in the germline V gene. In DNA, the CDR3 is TGTGCCAGCGTTTCGGCGGACTACGAGCAGTACTTC. Amino acids: CASVSADYEQYF.

The genes are TRBV19 and TRBJ2-1; no reliable D call. From germline, CDR1 is LNHDA and CDR2 SQIVND (reference sequence). The CDR3 length is 12 residues. V gave up 7 bases and J gave up 4 bases, with 8 bases separating them. CDR3 amino acids: CASIARYNEQFF. The CDR3 DNA reads as TGTGCCAGTATTGCCAGATACAATGAGCAGTTCTTC.

This chain links TRBV5-6 with TRBJ2-7; 7 positions agree with TRBD1. J was trimmed by 4 bases and V by 5 bases; bases with no gene match: 9. The CDR3 has 14 residues. Germline-derived CDR1 and CDR2 are SGHDT and YYEEEE. The CDR3 DNA sequence: TGTGCCAGCAGACAGACAGGGTACTCATACGAGCAGTACTTC. This encodes CASRQTGYSYEQYF.

V and J are TRBV7-8 and TRBJ2-3; TRBD2 agrees at 12 bases. V lost 5 bases to trimming and J lost 2 bases; unmatched junction nucleotides: 5. The CDR3 has 16 residues. Germline CDR1 reads SGHVS; CDR2 reads FQNEAQ. The CDR3 sequence: CASSETSGGLTDTQYF. The CDR3 DNA reads as TGTGCCAGCAGCGAGACTAGCGGGGGCCTCACAGATACGCAGTATTTT.

The CDR3 DNA reads TGTGCCAGCAGCCCCCAACCAGGGGCTGAAGCTTTCTTT. It translates to CASSPQPGAEAFF. The V call is TRBV7-7, the J call TRBJ1-1, with D possibly matching TRBD1 (6 bases). Trimming stripped 5 bases from V and 6 bases from J, with 13 bases between. The germline V gene has CDR1 SSHAT and CDR2 FNYEAQ (reference sequence). The length of the CDR3 is 13 residues.

This clone was recorded many times. The rearrangement links TRBV7-6 to TRBJ2-7; D perhaps matches TRBD2 (6 bases). This CDR3 has 17 amino acids. V gave up 0 bases and J gave up 0 bases, with 15 bases separating them. CDR1 SGHVS and CDR2 FNYEAQ come from the germline V gene. The CDR3, as DNA: TGTGCCAGCAGCTTAGCGAACTTGGAGGGGATCTCCTACGAGCAGTACTTC. Translated: CASSLANLEGISYEQYF.

The V and J genes are TRBV6-4 and TRBJ2-1; 9 nucleotides align to TRBD1. V dropped 4 bases and J dropped 6; count of bases not matched to a gene: 13. Germline V CDR1 and CDR2: MRHNA, SNTAGT. The CDR3 has 17 residues. This chain's CDR3 is CASSVEATGGSSNEQFF. DNA of the CDR3: TGTGCCAGCAGTGTCGAAGCGACAGGGGGGTCTTCCAATGAGCAGTTCTTC.

J is TRBJ2-7 and V is TRBV28; TRBD1 matches at 10 bases. The V gene's germline CDR1 is MDHEN and CDR2 SYDVKM. J lost 0 bases, V lost 6 bases, and 14 bases had no gene match. This CDR3 region has 18 residues. The CDR3 protein is CASSIRDRGLGRSYEQYF. As DNA, the CDR3 is TGTGCCAGCAGCATCCGGGACAGGGGCCTCGGACGCTCCTACGAGCAGTACTTC. Variable domain in full (rest from reference TRBV28 and TRBJ2-7): DVKVTQSSRYLVKRTGEKVFLECVQDMDHENMFWYRQDPGLGLRLIYFSYDVKMKEKGDIPEGYSVSREKKERFSLILESASTNQTSMYLCASSIRDRGLGRSYEQYFGPGTRLTVT.

The chain has TRBV14 and TRBJ1-1; D gene uncertain. Germline V gene data show CDR1 as SGHDN and CDR2 as FVKESK. Trimming removed 3 bases at V and 1 base at J, with 6 bases between. This CDR3 region has 13 residues. The CDR3 region has the DNA TGTGCCAGCAGCCAGAGGAGGAACACTGAAGCTTTCTTT. As protein: CASSQRRNTEAFF.

The J gene is TRBJ1-6, the V gene TRBV6-6; maybe TRBD1 (6 bases). Trimming shortened V by 5 bases and J by 3 bases, and 8 bases separated the two germline ends. Germline CDR1 and CDR2: MNHNY and SVGAGI (reference sequence). The length of the CDR3 is 14 residues. The CDR3 protein is CASSTDSYNSPLHF. CDR3 bases: TGTGCCAGCAGTACGGACAGCTATAATTCACCCCTCCACTTT.

This rearrangement joins TRBV11-3 to TRBJ1-5; the D gene is possibly TRBD1 (6 bases). CDR3 length: 14 amino acids. V lost 1 base, J lost 5 bases, and 9 bases lay in between. Germline V gene data show CDR1 as SGHNT and CDR2 as YENEEA. The CDR3 coding sequence is TGTGCCAGCAGCTTAGGTACAGGGCATCAGCCCCAGCATTTT. Its protein product is CASSLGTGHQPQHF.

This rearrangement joins TRBV27 to TRBJ2-7, with 9 bases fitting TRBD1. The CDR3 runs to 17 residues. Trimming removed 6 bases from V and 3 bases from J; junction bases left unmatched: 15. Germline assignment: CDR1 MNHEY and CDR2 SMNVEV (reference sequence). Written as DNA, the CDR3 is TGTGCCAGCAGGCCCCCGGGACAGGGAGTTCGGGGCTACGAGCAGTACTTC. Amino acid sequence: CASRPPGQGVRGYEQYF.

CDR3 region: CASSPGVAGIEQFF. In DNA form, the CDR3 reads TGTGCCAGCAGCCCAGGGGTTGCAGGGATTGAGCAGTTCTTC. The V gene is TRBV27, the J gene TRBJ2-1; D perhaps matches TRBD1 (6 bases). With 6 bases removed from V and 9 bases from J, the gap between germline ends came to 18 bases. This CDR3 has 14 amino acids. In germline, CDR1 is MNHEY, CDR2 SMNVEV (reference sequence).